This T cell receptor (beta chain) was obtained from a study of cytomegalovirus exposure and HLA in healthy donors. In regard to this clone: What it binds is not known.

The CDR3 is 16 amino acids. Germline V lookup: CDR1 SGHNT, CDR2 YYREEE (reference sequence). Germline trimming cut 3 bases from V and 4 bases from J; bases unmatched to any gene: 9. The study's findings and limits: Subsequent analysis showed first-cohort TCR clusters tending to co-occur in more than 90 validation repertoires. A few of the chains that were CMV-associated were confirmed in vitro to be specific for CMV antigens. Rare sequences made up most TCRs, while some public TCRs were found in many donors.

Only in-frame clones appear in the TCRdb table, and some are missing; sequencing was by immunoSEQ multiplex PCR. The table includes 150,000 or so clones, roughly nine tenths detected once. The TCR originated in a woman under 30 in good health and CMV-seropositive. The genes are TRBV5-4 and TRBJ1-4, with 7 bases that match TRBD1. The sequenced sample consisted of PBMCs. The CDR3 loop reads CASSSSPGTDNEKLFF. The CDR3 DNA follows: TGTGCCAGCAGCTCGTCCCCCGGGACAGATAATGAAAAACTGTTTTTT.